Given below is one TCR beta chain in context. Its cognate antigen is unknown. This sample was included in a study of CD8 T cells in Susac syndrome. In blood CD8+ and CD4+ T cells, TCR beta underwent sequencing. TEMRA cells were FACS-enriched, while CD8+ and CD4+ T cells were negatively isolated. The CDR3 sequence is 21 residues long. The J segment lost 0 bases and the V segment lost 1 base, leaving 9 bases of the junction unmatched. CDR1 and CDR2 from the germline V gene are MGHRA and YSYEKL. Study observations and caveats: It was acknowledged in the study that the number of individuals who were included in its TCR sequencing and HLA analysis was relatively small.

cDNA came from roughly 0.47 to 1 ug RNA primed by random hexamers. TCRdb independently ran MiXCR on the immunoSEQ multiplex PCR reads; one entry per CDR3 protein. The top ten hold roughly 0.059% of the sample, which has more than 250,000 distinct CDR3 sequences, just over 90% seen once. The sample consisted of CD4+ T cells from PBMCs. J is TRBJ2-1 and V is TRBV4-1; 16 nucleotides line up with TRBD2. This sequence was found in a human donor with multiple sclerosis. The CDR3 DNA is TGCGCCAGCAGCCAAGCCCCAGGCGGGACTAGCGGGAGGGGCTCCTACAATGAGCAGTTCTTC. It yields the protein CASSQAPGGTSGRGSYNEQFF.